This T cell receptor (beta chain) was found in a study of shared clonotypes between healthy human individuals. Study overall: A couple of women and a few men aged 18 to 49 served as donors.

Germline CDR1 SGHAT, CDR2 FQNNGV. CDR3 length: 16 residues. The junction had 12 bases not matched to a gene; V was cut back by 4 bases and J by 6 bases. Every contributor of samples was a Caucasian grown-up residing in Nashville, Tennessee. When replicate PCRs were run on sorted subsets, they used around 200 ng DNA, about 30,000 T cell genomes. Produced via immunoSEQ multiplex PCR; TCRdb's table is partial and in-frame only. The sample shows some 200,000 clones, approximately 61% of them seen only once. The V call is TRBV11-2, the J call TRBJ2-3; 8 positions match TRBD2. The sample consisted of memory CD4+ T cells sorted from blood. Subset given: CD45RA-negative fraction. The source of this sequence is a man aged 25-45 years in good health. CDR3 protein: CASSWRGGRLHDTQYF. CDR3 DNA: TGTGCCAGCAGCTGGAGGGGCGGGAGGCTCCACGATACGCAGTATTTT.